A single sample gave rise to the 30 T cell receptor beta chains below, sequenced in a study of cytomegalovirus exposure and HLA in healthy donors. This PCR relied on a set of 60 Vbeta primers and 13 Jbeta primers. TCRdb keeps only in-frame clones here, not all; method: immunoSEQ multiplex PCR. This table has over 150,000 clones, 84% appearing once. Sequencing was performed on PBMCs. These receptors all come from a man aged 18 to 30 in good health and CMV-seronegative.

The DNA of the CDR3 is TGTGCCACCAGCAGAGGACAGGGGCCCAATCAGCCCCAGCATTTT. This encodes CATSRGQGPNQPQHF. This chain uses TRBV15 with TRBJ1-5, with 8 bases aligning to TRBD1. In germline, CDR1 is LNHNV, CDR2 YYDKDF (reference sequence). The CDR3 spans 15 residues. V trimming: 1 base; J trimming: 3 bases; junction bases outside the gene matches: 2.

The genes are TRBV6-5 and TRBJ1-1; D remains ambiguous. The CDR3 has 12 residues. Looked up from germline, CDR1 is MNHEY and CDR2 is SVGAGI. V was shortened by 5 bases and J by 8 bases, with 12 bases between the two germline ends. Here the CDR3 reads CASSPRGAEAFF. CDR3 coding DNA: TGTGCCAGCAGTCCACGAGGTGCCGAAGCTTTCTTT.

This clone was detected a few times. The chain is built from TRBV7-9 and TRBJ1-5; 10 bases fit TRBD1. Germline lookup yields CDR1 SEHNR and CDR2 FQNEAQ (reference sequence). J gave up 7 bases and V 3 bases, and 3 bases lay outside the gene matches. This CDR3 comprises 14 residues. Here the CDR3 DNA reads TGTGCCAGCAGCTTGACAGGGGGCGGGCAGCCCCAGCATTTT. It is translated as CASSLTGGGQPQHF.

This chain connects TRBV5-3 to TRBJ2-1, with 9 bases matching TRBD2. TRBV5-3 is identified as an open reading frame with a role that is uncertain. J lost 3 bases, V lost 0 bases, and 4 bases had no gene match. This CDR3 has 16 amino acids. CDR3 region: CARSLVGLAYYNEQFF. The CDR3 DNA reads TGTGCCAGAAGCTTGGTAGGACTAGCGTACTACAATGAGCAGTTCTTC.

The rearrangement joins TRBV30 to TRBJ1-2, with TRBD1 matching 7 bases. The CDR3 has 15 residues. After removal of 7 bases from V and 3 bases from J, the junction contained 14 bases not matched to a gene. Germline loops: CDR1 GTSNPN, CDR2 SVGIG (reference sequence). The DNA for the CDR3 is TGTGCCTCGGAGCACGGTGGGGACAGATACTATGGCTACACCTTC. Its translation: CASEHGGDRYYGYTF.

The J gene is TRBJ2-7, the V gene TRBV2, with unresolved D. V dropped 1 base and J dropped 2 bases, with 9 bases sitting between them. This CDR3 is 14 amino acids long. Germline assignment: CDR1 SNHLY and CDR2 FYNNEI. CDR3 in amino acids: CASSEGLPPYEQYF. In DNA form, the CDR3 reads TGTGCCAGCAGTGAAGGCCTACCTCCCTACGAGCAGTACTTC.

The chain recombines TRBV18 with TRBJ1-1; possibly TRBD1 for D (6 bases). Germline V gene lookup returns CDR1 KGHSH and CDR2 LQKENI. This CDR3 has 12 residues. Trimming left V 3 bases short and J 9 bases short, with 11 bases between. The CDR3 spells CASSPGTFQAFF. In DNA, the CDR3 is TGTGCCAGCTCACCGGGGACATTTCAAGCTTTCTTT.

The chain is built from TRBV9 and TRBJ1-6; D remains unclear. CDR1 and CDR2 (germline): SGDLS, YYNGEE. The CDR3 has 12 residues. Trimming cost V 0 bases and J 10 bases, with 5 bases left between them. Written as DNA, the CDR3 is TGTGCCAGCAGCGTAGTGGGCTCACCCCTCCACTTT. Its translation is CASSVVGSPLHF.

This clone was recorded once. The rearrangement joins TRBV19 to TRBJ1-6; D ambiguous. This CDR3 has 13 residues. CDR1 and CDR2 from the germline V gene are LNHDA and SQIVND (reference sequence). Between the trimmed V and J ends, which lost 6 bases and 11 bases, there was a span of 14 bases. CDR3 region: CASRGNEGPPLHF. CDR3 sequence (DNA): TGTGCCAGTAGAGGAAACGAGGGTCCACCCCTCCACTTT.

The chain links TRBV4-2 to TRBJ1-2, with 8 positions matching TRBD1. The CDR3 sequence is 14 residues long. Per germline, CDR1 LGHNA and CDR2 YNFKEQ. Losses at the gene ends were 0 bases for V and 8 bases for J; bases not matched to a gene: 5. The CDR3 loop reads CASSQDPRGPGYTF. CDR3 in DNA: TGTGCCAGCAGCCAAGATCCCAGGGGGCCCGGCTACACCTTC.

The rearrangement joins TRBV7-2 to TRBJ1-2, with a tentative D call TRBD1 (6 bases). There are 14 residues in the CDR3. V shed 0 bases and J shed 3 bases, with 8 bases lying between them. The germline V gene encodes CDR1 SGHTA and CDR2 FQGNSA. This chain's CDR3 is CASSLADRYYGYTF. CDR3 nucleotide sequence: TGTGCCAGCAGCTTAGCCGACAGGTACTATGGCTACACCTTC.

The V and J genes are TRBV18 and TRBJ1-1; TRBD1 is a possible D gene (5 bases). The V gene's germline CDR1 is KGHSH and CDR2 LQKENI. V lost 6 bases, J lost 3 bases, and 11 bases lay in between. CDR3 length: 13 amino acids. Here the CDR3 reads CASSSAGDTEAFF. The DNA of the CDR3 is TGTGCCAGCTCTTCCGCGGGGGACACTGAAGCTTTCTTT.

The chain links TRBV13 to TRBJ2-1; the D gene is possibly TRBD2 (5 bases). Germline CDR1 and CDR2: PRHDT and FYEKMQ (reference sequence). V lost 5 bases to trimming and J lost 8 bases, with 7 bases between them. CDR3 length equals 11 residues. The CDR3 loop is CASSRSDEQFF. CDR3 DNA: TGTGCCAGCAGCCGTAGCGATGAGCAGTTCTTC.

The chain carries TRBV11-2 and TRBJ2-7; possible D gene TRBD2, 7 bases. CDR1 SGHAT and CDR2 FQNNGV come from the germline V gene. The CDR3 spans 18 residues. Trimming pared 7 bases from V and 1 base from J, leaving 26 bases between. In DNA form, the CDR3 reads TGTGCCAGCACATATCATGCCGGCGGGGGCGTAAATTCCTACGAGCAGTACTTC. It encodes CASTYHAGGGVNSYEQYF. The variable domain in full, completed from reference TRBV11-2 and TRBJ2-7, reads EAGVAQSPRYKIIEKRQSVAFWCNPISGHATLYWYQQILGQGPKLLIQFQNNGVVDDSQLPKDRFSAERLKGVDSTLKIQPAKLEDSAVYLCASTYHAGGGVNSYEQYFGPGTRLTVT.

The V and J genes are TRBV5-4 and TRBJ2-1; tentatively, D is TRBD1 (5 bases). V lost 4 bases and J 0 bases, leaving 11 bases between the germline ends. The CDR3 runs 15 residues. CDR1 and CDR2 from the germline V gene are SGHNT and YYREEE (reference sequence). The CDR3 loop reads CASSPQGDSYNEQFF. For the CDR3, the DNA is TGTGCCAGCAGCCCCCAAGGGGACTCCTACAATGAGCAGTTCTTC.

As DNA, the CDR3 is TGTGCCAGCAGCTCCAGGGGGAGGGAGCAGTACTTC. This encodes CASSSRGREQYF. The chain employs TRBV7-2 and TRBJ2-7; D possibly corresponds to TRBD1 (7 bases). The V and J ends lost 4 bases and 7 bases respectively, with 11 bases between them. The CDR3 loop spans 12 amino acids. In germline, CDR1 is SGHTA, CDR2 FQGNSA. The full variable domain, rest sourced from reference TRBV7-2 and TRBJ2-7, is GAGVSQSPSNKVTEKGKDVELRCDPISGHTALYWYRQSLGQGLEFLIYFQGNSAPDKSGLPSDRFSAERTGGSVSTLTIQRTQQEDSAVYLCASSSRGREQYFGPGTRLTVT.

CDR3 coding DNA: TGTGCCAGCAGCTTAAAGGACAGTCTATGGGAAAAACTGTTTTTT. The encoded protein is CASSLKDSLWEKLFF. The rearrangement links TRBV7-8 to TRBJ1-4; maybe TRBD1 (6 bases). The CDR3 extends over 15 amino acids. Germline V gene lookup returns CDR1 SGHVS and CDR2 FQNEAQ. Between the trimmed V and J ends, which lost 2 bases and 8 bases, there was a span of 15 bases.

In nucleotides, the CDR3 is TGTGCCAGCAGGGGAGGGAGCTCCTACGAGCAGTACTTC. Protein sequence: CASRGGSSYEQYF. The chain carries TRBV6-5 and TRBJ2-7; 7 bases agree with TRBD2. V shed 6 bases and J 0 bases; nucleotides not matched to a gene: 2. The CDR3 is 13 amino acids. CDR1 and CDR2 (germline): MNHEY, SVGAGI.

This CDR3 reads CAWSRGYNEQFF. DNA for the CDR3: TGTGCCTGGAGTAGGGGGTACAATGAGCAGTTCTTC. The chain links TRBV30 to TRBJ2-1, with a tentative D call TRBD1 (6 bases). This CDR3 spans 12 amino acids. Trimming cost V 2 bases and J 4 bases, with 6 bases left between them. The V gene's germline CDR1 is GTSNPN and CDR2 SVGIG (reference sequence).

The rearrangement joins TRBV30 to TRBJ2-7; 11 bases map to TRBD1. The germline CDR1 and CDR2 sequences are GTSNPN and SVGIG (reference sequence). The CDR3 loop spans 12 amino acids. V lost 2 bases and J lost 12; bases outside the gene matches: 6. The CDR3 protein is CAWSRYGTGGYF. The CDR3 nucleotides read TGTGCCTGGAGTAGATACGGGACAGGGGGGTACTTC.

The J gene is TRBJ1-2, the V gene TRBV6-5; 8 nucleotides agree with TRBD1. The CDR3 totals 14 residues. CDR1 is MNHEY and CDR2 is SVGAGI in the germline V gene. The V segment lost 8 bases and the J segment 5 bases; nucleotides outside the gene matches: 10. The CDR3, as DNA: TGTGCCAGCGGATCCTGGACAGGGATATATGGCTACACCTTC. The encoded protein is CASGSWTGIYGYTF.

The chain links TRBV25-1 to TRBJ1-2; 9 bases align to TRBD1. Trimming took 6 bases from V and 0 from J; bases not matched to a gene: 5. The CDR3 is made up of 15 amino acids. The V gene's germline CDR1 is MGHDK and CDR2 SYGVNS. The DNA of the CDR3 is TGTGCCAGCAGGGGGTGGACAGGGGCTAACTATGGCTACACCTTC. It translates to CASRGWTGANYGYTF.

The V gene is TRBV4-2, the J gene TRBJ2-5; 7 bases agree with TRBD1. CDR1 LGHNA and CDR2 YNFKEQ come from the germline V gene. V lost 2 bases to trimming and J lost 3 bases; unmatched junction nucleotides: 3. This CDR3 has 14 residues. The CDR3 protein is CASSQRGGKETQYF. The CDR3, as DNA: TGTGCCAGCAGCCAACGAGGGGGCAAAGAGACCCAGTACTTC.

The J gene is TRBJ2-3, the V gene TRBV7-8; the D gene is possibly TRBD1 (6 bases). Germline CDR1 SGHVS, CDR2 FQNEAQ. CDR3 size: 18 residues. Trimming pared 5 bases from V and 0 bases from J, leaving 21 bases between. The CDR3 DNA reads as TGTGCCAGCAGCCACAAACCTGGACAGCTTGTGAGCACAGATACGCAGTATTTT. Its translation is CASSHKPGQLVSTDTQYF.

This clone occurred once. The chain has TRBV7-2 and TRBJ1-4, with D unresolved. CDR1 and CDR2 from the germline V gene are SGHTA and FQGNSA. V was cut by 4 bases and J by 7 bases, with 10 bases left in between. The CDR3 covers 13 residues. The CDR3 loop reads CASSSTRGEKLFF. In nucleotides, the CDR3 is TGTGCCAGCAGCTCAACTAGAGGTGAAAAACTGTTTTTT.

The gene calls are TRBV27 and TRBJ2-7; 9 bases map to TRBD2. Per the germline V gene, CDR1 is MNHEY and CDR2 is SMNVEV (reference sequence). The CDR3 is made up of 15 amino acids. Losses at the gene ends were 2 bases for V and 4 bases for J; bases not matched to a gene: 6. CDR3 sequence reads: CASSLAAGGLYEQYF. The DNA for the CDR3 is TGTGCCAGCAGTTTAGCGGCGGGAGGGCTTTACGAGCAGTACTTC.

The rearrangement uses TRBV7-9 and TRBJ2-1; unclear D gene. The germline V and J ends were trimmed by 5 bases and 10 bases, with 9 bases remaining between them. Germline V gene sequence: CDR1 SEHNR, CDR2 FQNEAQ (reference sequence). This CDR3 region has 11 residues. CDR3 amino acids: CASSPQFEQFF. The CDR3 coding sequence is TGTGCCAGCAGCCCCCAGTTCGAGCAGTTCTTC.

This CDR3 is CASSDRDRAWGYTF. In nucleotides, the CDR3 is TGTGCCAGCAGTGACCGGGACAGGGCGTGGGGCTACACCTTC. V and J are TRBV2 and TRBJ1-2, with TRBD1 identical over 9 bases. Germline V CDR1 and CDR2: SNHLY, FYNNEI. V dropped 3 bases and J dropped 8; count of bases not matched to a gene: 7. This CDR3 spans 14 amino acids. The full variable domain, with the rest looked up from reference TRBV2 and TRBJ1-2, is EPEVTQTPSHQVTQMGQEVILRCVPISNHLYFYWYRQILGQKVEFLVSFYNNEISEKSEIFDDQFSVERPDGSNFTLKIRSTKLEDSAMYFCASSDRDRAWGYTFGSGTRLTVV.

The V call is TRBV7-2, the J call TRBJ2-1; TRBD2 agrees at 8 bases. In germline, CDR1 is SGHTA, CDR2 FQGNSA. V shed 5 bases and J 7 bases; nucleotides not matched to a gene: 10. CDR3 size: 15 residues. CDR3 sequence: CASSPAGLAGNEQFF. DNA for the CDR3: TGTGCCAGCAGCCCAGCCGGACTAGCTGGGAATGAGCAGTTCTTC.

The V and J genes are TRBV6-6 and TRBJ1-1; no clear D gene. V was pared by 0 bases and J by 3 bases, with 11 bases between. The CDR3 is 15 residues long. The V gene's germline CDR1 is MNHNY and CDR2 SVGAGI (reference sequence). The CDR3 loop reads CASSYSAGKDTEAFF. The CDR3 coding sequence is TGTGCCAGCAGTTACTCGGCCGGGAAAGACACTGAAGCTTTCTTT.